The 5 T cell receptor beta chains presented below share a single source sample, sequenced in a study of shared clonotypes between healthy human individuals. CD8 cells regarded as naive lacked CD45RO, were positively chosen for CCR7, and omitted terminally differentiated effector memory CD45RA+ cells. Data came from immunoSEQ multiplex PCR; TCRdb stores just in-frame clones and leaves some out. The sample holds roughly 2,000,000 clones, approximately 92% seen once. The sample was naive CD8+ T cells from PBMCs. Every receptor here comes from a man between 18 and 29 years old in good health. Some clones in this sample may be carry-over from other donors' samples.

The J gene is TRBJ2-4, the V gene TRBV4-2; 10 nucleotides match TRBD2. V gave up 1 base and J gave up 3 bases; unmatched junction bases: 6. CDR3 size: 17 residues. Germline CDR1 is LGHNA and CDR2 is YNFKEQ. The CDR3 reads CASSQVPSGSVKNIQYF. In DNA form, the CDR3 reads TGTGCCAGCAGCCAAGTTCCTAGCGGGAGTGTCAAAAACATTCAGTACTTC.

The chain couples TRBV30 to TRBJ1-1, with unresolved D. V was pared by 2 bases and J by 2 bases, with 9 bases between. The CDR3 has 13 amino acids. CDR1 GTSNPN and CDR2 SVGIG come from the germline V gene (reference sequence). CDR3: CAWSWAGNTEAFF. CDR3 nucleotide sequence: TGTGCCTGGAGTTGGGCGGGTAACACTGAAGCTTTCTTT.

This chain connects TRBV28 to TRBJ2-5, with D possibly being TRBD1 or TRBD2 (5 bases each). The ends were cut back, 6 bases at V and 5 bases at J, with 19 bases in the middle. This CDR3 has 15 amino acids. Germline CDR1 and CDR2: MDHEN and SYDVKM. CDR3 in DNA: TGTGCCAGCAGGGAATGGGGCGGGCCGGGCGAGACCCAGTACTTC. Amino acid sequence: CASREWGGPGETQYF.

The chain is built from TRBV15 and TRBJ2-7; TRBD1 is a possible D gene (7 bases). CDR3 length equals 20 residues. V was cut by 1 base and J by 5 bases, with 30 bases left in between. Germline V lookup: CDR1 LNHNV, CDR2 YYDKDF (reference sequence). CDR3 DNA sequence: TGTGCCACCAGCAGAGGTGTGTCTCAGGGGGGTTGGTTGCATAGGGACGAGCAGTACTTC. As protein: CATSRGVSQGGWLHRDEQYF.

This clone has only a few counts. J is TRBJ1-1 and V is TRBV9; no reliable D call. V lost 0 bases, J lost 8 bases, and 8 bases lay in between. Germline CDR1 is SGDLS and CDR2 is YYNGEE. The CDR3 extends over 12 amino acids. CDR3 in DNA: TGTGCCAGCAGCGTAGCAGGTCCCGAAGCTTTCTTT. It is translated as CASSVAGPEAFF. Variable domain in full (rest from reference TRBV9 and TRBJ1-1): DSGVTQTPKHLITATGQRVTLRCSPRSGDLSVYWYQQSLDQGLQFLIQYYNGEERAKGNILERFSAQQFPDLHSELNLSSLELGDSALYFCASSVAGPEAFFGQGTRLTVV.